These T cell receptor beta chains were read from a single sample in a study of blood T cell repertoires in COVID-19. Assay used: immunoSEQ multiplex PCR; TCRdb lists only in-frame clones, some missing. This table holds hundreds of thousands of clones, about 82% found once. The specimen sequenced was peripheral blood. All receptors come from a woman at least 80 years old with COVID-19, enrolled during active disease. The CDR3 runs from the conserved cysteine through the conserved F or W.

j_gene: TRBJ2-5; len: 15; v_gene: TRBV14; CDR3aa: CASSQVLAGLETQYF
j_gene: TRBJ2-2; len: 16; v_gene: TRBV9; CDR3aa: CASSVVGTGITGELFF
j_gene: TRBJ1-1; len: 14; v_gene: TRBV11-2; CDR3aa: CASSLDRGRAEAFF
j_gene: TRBJ1-5; len: 15; v_gene: TRBV2; CDR3aa: CASSEGQAYNQPQHF
j_gene: TRBJ1-4; len: 11; v_gene: TRBV5-1; CDR3aa: CASSLTKKLFF
j_gene: TRBJ2-5; len: 12; v_gene: TRBV18; CDR3aa: CASSPQLETQYF
j_gene: TRBJ2-3; len: 16; v_gene: TRBV7-2; CDR3aa: CASSLGSGYLGDTQYF
j_gene: TRBJ2-7; len: 17; v_gene: TRBV7-2; CDR3aa: CASSPILRGGLYNEQYF
j_gene: TRBJ1-2; len: 15; v_gene: TRBV19; CDR3aa: CASSIDRGQGGGYTF
j_gene: TRBJ1-5; len: 18; v_gene: TRBV12-2; CDR3aa: CASRLVSQSDRDGQPQHF
j_gene: TRBJ2-3; len: 15; v_gene: TRBV5-4; CDR3aa: CASSLPGLAGDTQYF
j_gene: TRBJ2-1; len: 15; v_gene: TRBV11-2; CDR3aa: CASSSTSGGAYEQFF
j_gene: TRBJ1-5; len: 13; v_gene: TRBV28; CDR3aa: CASSFRESQPQHF
j_gene: TRBJ1-2; len: 16; v_gene: TRBV9; CDR3aa: CASSARTGGVLGGYTF
j_gene: TRBJ2-4; len: 14; v_gene: TRBV19; CDR3aa: CASSSQGDKNIQYF
j_gene: TRBJ1-1; len: 13; v_gene: TRBV3-1/TRBV3-2; CDR3aa: CASSYTENTEAFF